These 26 T cell receptor beta chains came from one sample sequenced in a study of regulatory T cells in long-lasting Graves disease. With iRepertoire HTBI primers and Arm-PCR of CDR3 regions, TCR beta libraries were built. Via MiXCR, TCRdb re-called the multiplex PCR reads, giving one row per CDR3 protein. The table lists 380,000 or so distinct CDR3 sequences, 15% to 20% of them singletons. Time point specified: newly diagnosed GD, antithyroid drugs for less than 3 months. From RNA extracted from PBMCs, the TCR library was made. The same sample was also studied in work on T cells in Graves' hyperthyroidism and ophthalmopathy.

The source was peripheral blood mononuclear cells (PBMCs), collected at new diagnosis, from a patient treated with antithyroid drugs. These receptors were taken from a woman younger than 30 with Graves disease.

The chain joins TRBV12-3 or TRBV12-4 to TRBJ1-5; D call uncertain. With 3 bases removed from V and 2 bases from J, the gap between germline ends came to 11 bases. The CDR3 spans 15 residues. The CDR3 sequence: CASSFWSSGNQPQHF. The CDR3 DNA sequence: TGTGCCAGCAGTTTTTGGAGTTCTGGCAATCAGCCCCAGCATTTT.

The chain employs TRBV7-3 and TRBJ2-5, with TRBD2 matching 8 bases. V trimming: 5 bases; J trimming: 4 bases; junction bases outside the gene matches: 6. Germline values: CDR1 SGHTA, CDR2 FQGTGA. The CDR3 has 14 amino acids. The CDR3 protein is CASSPGGVSETQYF. The CDR3 DNA is TGTGCCAGCAGCCCGGGGGGGGTATCAGAGACCCAGTACTTC.

This clonotype was seen repeatedly, ten times or more. CDR3 sequence (DNA): TGTGCCAGCAGCTTAGAAGCGGGATACTACAATGAGCAGTTCTTC. It is translated as CASSLEAGYYNEQFF. The chain employs TRBV11-2 and TRBJ2-1, with 7 bases that match TRBD2. The germline V gene has CDR1 SGHAT and CDR2 FQNNGV. This CDR3 has 15 amino acids. J gave up 3 bases and V 0 bases, and 2 bases lay outside the gene matches.

The table lists this clonotype with many counts. This sequence joins TRBV11-2 and TRBJ2-3; D is undetermined. Germline-derived CDR1 and CDR2 are SGHAT and FQNNGV. Trimming shortened V by 1 base and J by 2 bases, and 10 bases separated the two germline ends. This CDR3 contains 15 residues. This CDR3 is CASSLGLRPTDTQYF. The DNA for the CDR3 is TGTGCCAGCAGCTTAGGACTGAGGCCCACAGATACGCAGTATTTT.

In this sample, this clonotype turned up many times. V gene TRBV30 combines with J gene TRBJ2-1; no reliable D call. From germline, CDR1 is GTSNPN and CDR2 SVGIG (reference sequence). CDR3 length: 10 residues. V was clipped by 4 bases and J by 4 bases, with 2 bases between them. The CDR3 protein is CAWMYNEQFF. CDR3 DNA sequence: TGTGCCTGGATGTACAATGAGCAGTTCTTC.

This clonotype occurred many times. CDR3: CSVEVLGYTDTQYF. CDR3 bases: TGCAGCGTTGAAGTCTTGGGTTACACAGATACGCAGTATTTT. The rearrangement links TRBV29-1 to TRBJ2-3; D gene unclear. Germline-derived CDR1 and CDR2 are SQVTM and ANQGSEA. The CDR3 is made up of 14 amino acids. The germline V and J ends were trimmed by 1 base and 2 bases, with 10 bases remaining between them.

This clonotype was seen a handful of times. The chain has TRBV6-1 and TRBJ2-7; no definite D call. The CDR3 runs 13 residues. Germline V gene data show CDR1 as MNHNS and CDR2 as SASEGT. V lost 5 bases, J lost 2 bases, and 10 bases lay in between. The CDR3 is CASSRSLAYEQYF. The CDR3, as DNA: TGTGCCAGCAGTAGGTCCCTGGCCTACGAGCAGTACTTC.

This clonotype was picked up many times. This rearrangement joins TRBV20-1 to TRBJ1-4, with TRBD1 as a possible D gene (6 bases). This CDR3 spans 13 amino acids. Germline V lookup: CDR1 DFQATT, CDR2 SNEGSKA (reference sequence). V was trimmed by 3 bases and J by 3 bases, leaving 8 bases between them. The CDR3 is CSASGQPNEKLFF. Here the CDR3 DNA reads TGCAGTGCTAGCGGACAGCCTAATGAAAAACTGTTTTTT.

This clonotype was counted many times. V gene TRBV2 combines with J gene TRBJ2-5, with 7 positions matching TRBD2. Germline CDR1 SNHLY, CDR2 FYNNEI. V shed 3 bases, J shed 7 bases, and the junction held 11 bases outside the gene matches. The CDR3 runs to 15 residues. The CDR3 region is CASSDSGQAIGTQYF. CDR3 DNA sequence: TGTGCCAGCAGTGATAGCGGGCAAGCCATAGGGACCCAGTACTTC.

This clonotype was detected ten times or more. The rearrangement uses TRBV11-3 and TRBJ1-1; D is possibly TRBD1 (6 bases). CDR1 is SGHNT and CDR2 is YENEEA in the germline V gene. This CDR3 is 15 amino acids long. V was clipped by 0 bases and J by 2 bases, with 10 bases between them. CDR3 protein: CASSLDRGSNTEAFF. The CDR3, as DNA: TGTGCCAGCAGCTTAGATAGGGGGTCCAACACTGAAGCTTTCTTT.

This clonotype was seen repeatedly, ten times or more. The chain links TRBV18 to TRBJ1-1; D is possibly TRBD1 (5 bases). Trimming cost V 6 bases and J 0 bases, with 14 bases left between them. The CDR3 length is 15 residues. From germline, CDR1 is KGHSH and CDR2 LQKENI. The CDR3 loop reads CASSPRGIMNTEAFF. The DNA of the CDR3 is TGTGCCAGCTCCCCGCGGGGGATTATGAACACTGAAGCTTTCTTT.

The chain employs TRBV19 and TRBJ1-5; TRBD1 agrees at 7 bases. Looked up from germline, CDR1 is LNHDA and CDR2 is SQIVND (reference sequence). Trimming at V came to 4 bases and at J to 7 bases, leaving 4 bases not matched to a gene. The CDR3 sequence is 13 residues long. The CDR3 region is CASSTDRRQPQHF. The CDR3 DNA is TGTGCCAGTAGTACGGACAGGAGGCAGCCCCAGCATTTT.

This clonotype showed up many times. The chain joins TRBV7-9 to TRBJ1-4; no clear D. Between the trimmed V and J ends, which lost 3 bases and 6 bases, there was a span of 8 bases. Germline V gives CDR1 SEHNR, CDR2 FQNEAQ (reference sequence). The length of the CDR3 is 13 residues. The CDR3 loop is CASSLERYEKLFF. CDR3 bases: TGTGCCAGCAGCTTGGAGAGATATGAAAAACTGTTTTTT.

This clonotype has at least ten counts. The chain recombines TRBV15 with TRBJ2-3, with 8 bases that match TRBD1. The V gene's germline CDR1 is LNHNV and CDR2 YYDKDF (reference sequence). There are 16 residues in the CDR3. With 0 bases clipped from V and 5 bases from J, the junction kept 7 bases outside the gene matches. CDR3 sequence (DNA): TGTGCCACCAGCAGAGATGCCGGACAGGGAGTAGATACGCAGTATTTT. Residues: CATSRDAGQGVDTQYF.

This clonotype was seen many times. The chain joins TRBV7-2 to TRBJ2-3; no firm D call. CDR3 length: 16 residues. The germline V gene has CDR1 SGHTA and CDR2 FQGNSA. V lost 4 bases, J lost 0 bases, and 14 bases lay in between. The CDR3 here is CASSSEIRASTDTQYF. The CDR3 coding sequence is TGTGCCAGCAGCTCTGAGATAAGGGCTAGCACAGATACGCAGTATTTT.

This chain joins TRBV12-3 or TRBV12-4 and TRBJ1-5, with TRBD1 matching 8 bases. V dropped 3 bases and J dropped 4; count of bases not matched to a gene: 8. The CDR3 has 16 residues. CDR3 nucleotide sequence: TGTGCCAGCAGTTTGCGGGGACAGGCCTTAAATCAGCCCCAGCATTTT. Translating it yields CASSLRGQALNQPQHF.

At least ten counts were recorded for this clonotype. The chain employs TRBV13 and TRBJ2-7; 11 nucleotides line up with TRBD2. The CDR3 has 14 amino acids. From germline, CDR1 is PRHDT and CDR2 FYEKMQ (reference sequence). With 7 bases clipped from V and 4 bases from J, the junction kept 6 bases outside the gene matches. CDR3 region: CASMGRTSGYEQYF. The CDR3 coding sequence is TGTGCCAGCATGGGGAGGACTAGCGGGTACGAGCAGTACTTC.

The rearrangement joins TRBV28 to TRBJ2-7; D is unresolved. Germline CDR1 is MDHEN and CDR2 is SYDVKM. The V gene lost 4 bases and the J gene lost 3 bases, with 25 bases spanning the gap. The CDR3 contains 18 residues. CDR3 nucleotides: TGTGCCAGCAGTTCCATAGTTTCCCGCCCCCTTTTACTCTACGAGCAGTACTTC. As protein: CASSSIVSRPLLLYEQYF.

This clonotype was seen many times. J is TRBJ2-5 and V is TRBV11-1, with 7 bases matching TRBD1. Per the germline V gene, CDR1 is SGHAT and CDR2 is FQDESV (reference sequence). V shed 2 bases, J shed 1 base, and the junction held 7 bases outside the gene matches. The CDR3 has 16 amino acids. CDR3 residues: CASSLLGQTRQETQYF. In DNA form, the CDR3 reads TGTGCCAGCAGCTTACTGGGACAGACCCGCCAAGAGACCCAGTACTTC. The whole variable domain, remainder taken from reference TRBV11-1 and TRBJ2-5, is EAEVAQSPRYKITEKSQAVAFWCDPISGHATLYWYRQILGQGPELLVQFQDESVVDDSQLPKDRFSAERLKGVDSTLKIQPAELGDSAMYLCASSLLGQTRQETQYFGPGTRLLVL.

This clonotype was detected ten times or more. The J gene is TRBJ2-2, the V gene TRBV5-1, with 7 bases that match TRBD1. J was trimmed by 1 base and V by 4 bases; bases with no gene match: 7. The CDR3 sequence is 16 residues long. The germline gives CDR1 SGHRS, CDR2 YFSETQ. CDR3 sequence reads: CASSRGGGVNTGELFF. DNA of the CDR3: TGCGCCAGCAGCAGAGGGGGCGGAGTGAACACCGGGGAGCTGTTTTTT.

This clonotype occurred many times. J is TRBJ1-4 and V is TRBV11-2; 12 positions match TRBD1. Germline V gene lookup returns CDR1 SGHAT and CDR2 FQNNGV. The CDR3 has 17 residues. Germline trimming cut 5 bases from V and 5 bases from J; bases unmatched to any gene: 9. The CDR3 nucleotides are TGTGCCAGCAGCGACCCGGGACAGGGGGCCGTAAATGAAAAACTGTTTTTT. This translates into CASSDPGQGAVNEKLFF.

This clonotype was counted ten times or more. V and J are TRBV28 and TRBJ1-5; D gene ambiguous. With 7 bases removed from V and 0 bases from J, the gap between germline ends came to 7 bases. The CDR3 contains 13 residues. Germline lookup yields CDR1 MDHEN and CDR2 SYDVKM. The CDR3 nucleotides are TGTGCCAGCAAAACTACTAGCAATCAGCCCCAGCATTTT. It encodes CASKTTSNQPQHF.

V is TRBV15 and J is TRBJ2-2; D not certain. V lost 1 base and J 1 base, leaving 10 bases between the germline ends. The CDR3 totals 16 residues. Germline CDR1 is LNHNV and CDR2 is YYDKDF (reference sequence). CDR3 sequence reads: CATSRVDYLNTGELFF. In DNA, the CDR3 is TGTGCCACCAGCAGAGTCGATTATTTGAACACCGGGGAGCTGTTTTTT.

This clonotype has at least ten counts. This chain uses TRBV30 with TRBJ1-2; 8 nucleotides agree with TRBD1. The CDR3 sequence is 12 residues long. The germline CDR1 and CDR2 sequences are GTSNPN and SVGIG (reference sequence). J was trimmed by 12 bases and V by 2 bases; bases with no gene match: 8. CDR3 coding DNA: TGTGCCTGGAGTCGCCAGACAGGGGAGGACACCTTC. Translating gives CAWSRQTGEDTF.

This clonotype was seen repeatedly, ten times or more. The V gene is TRBV28, the J gene TRBJ1-1; D not certain. V was clipped by 5 bases and J by 6 bases, with 16 bases between them. The CDR3 spans 14 residues. CDR1 MDHEN and CDR2 SYDVKM come from the germline V gene. As DNA, the CDR3 is TGTGCCAGCAGTGTCCGGAGGGAAGTCGCTGAAGCTTTCTTT. Translation gives CASSVRREVAEAFF.

Many counts were recorded for this clonotype. The chain has TRBV30 and TRBJ1-1, with D perhaps matching TRBD1 (6 bases). Trimming took 0 bases from V and 1 from J, leaving 6 bases between them. Germline V gene sequence: CDR1 GTSNPN, CDR2 SVGIG (reference sequence). The CDR3 length is 13 residues. CDR3 amino acids: CAWSVGGNTEAFF. The CDR3 nucleotides read TGTGCCTGGAGTGTAGGGGGGAACACTGAAGCTTTCTTT.